Below are 7 T cell receptor beta chains sequenced from a single sample in a study of OX40 agonist ivuxolimab in advanced cancers. Sequencing used immunoSEQ multiplex PCR; TCRdb keeps in-frame clones, though not all of them. The data contain around 29,000 clones, around 88% of them singletons. The sample consisted of CD4+ or CD8+ T cells sorted from blood, taken in a trial of the OX40 agonist ivuxolimab. The receptor source for this set is an adult with an advanced solid tumor such as melanoma, head and neck, liver or kidney cancer.

The chain recombines TRBV27 with TRBJ2-1; TRBD2 matches 10 bases. The CDR3 runs to 15 residues. Trimming took 3 bases from V and 6 from J; bases not matched to a gene: 5. Germline V lookup: CDR1 MNHEY, CDR2 SMNVEV (reference sequence). The CDR3 DNA sequence: TGTGCCAGCAGTTTGCCGGGACTAGCGTTCAATGAGCAGTTCTTC. It specifies CASSLPGLAFNEQFF.

A note on this clone: Other DNA variants within this sample encode the same CDR3. This chain uses TRBV27 with TRBJ1-5; D gene unclear. CDR1 and CDR2 (germline): MNHEY, SMNVEV (reference sequence). This CDR3 contains 12 residues. With 6 bases removed from V and 0 bases from J, the gap between germline ends came to 3 bases. The CDR3: CASRDSNQPQHF. The CDR3 bases are TGTGCCAGCAGGGATAGCAATCAGCCCCAGCATTTT.

V gene TRBV7-9 combines with J gene TRBJ2-7; 8 nucleotides match TRBD1. V lost 5 bases, J lost 0 bases, and 12 bases stayed unmatched. CDR3 length: 17 amino acids. Germline loops: CDR1 SEHNR, CDR2 FQNEAQ (reference sequence). CDR3 sequence: CASSPRSPGQASYEQYF. The CDR3, as DNA: TGTGCCAGCAGCCCCAGAAGCCCGGGACAGGCCTCCTACGAGCAGTACTTC.

The chain is built from TRBV10-3 and TRBJ1-5; no clear D. The CDR3 is 15 residues long. Germline CDR1 reads ENHRY; CDR2 reads SYGVKD. Trimming took off 2 bases at V and 1 base at J, with 9 bases between the two ends. The CDR3 here is CAISERGGSNQPQHF. The CDR3 DNA reads as TGTGCCATCAGTGAGCGAGGAGGGAGCAATCAGCCCCAGCATTTT.

The chain is built from TRBV30 and TRBJ2-1; D remains unclear. Looked up from germline, CDR1 is GTSNPN and CDR2 is SVGIG (reference sequence). V was trimmed by 3 bases and J by 14 bases, leaving 14 bases between them. The CDR3 extends over 11 amino acids. The chain's CDR3 is CAWSDAGQEFF. CDR3 in DNA: TGTGCCTGGAGCGACGCCGGGCAGGAGTTCTTC.

The chain recombines TRBV27 with TRBJ2-3; tentative D call: TRBD2 (7 bases). Germline CDR1 reads MNHEY; CDR2 reads SMNVEV (reference sequence). The V end lost 2 bases, the J end lost 4 bases, and 10 bases lay between the germline ends. The CDR3 sequence is 14 residues long. Written as DNA, the CDR3 is TGTGCCAGCAGTTTAGGGGGGGCCGCAGATACGCAGTATTTT. Its protein product is CASSLGGAADTQYF.

V gene TRBV11-3 combines with J gene TRBJ2-7, with no clear D. The CDR3 loop spans 13 amino acids. Germline loops: CDR1 SGHNT, CDR2 YENEEA. Trimming shortened V by 1 base and J by 2 bases, and 6 bases separated the two germline ends. CDR3 bases: TGTGCCAGCAGCTTAGGCCTTACCTACGAGCAGTACTTC. This sequence encodes CASSLGLTYEQYF.